Listed here are 5 T cell receptor beta chains from one sample, sequenced in a study of long-term antiretroviral therapy in people with HIV. Runs used v3.0 of the immunoSEQ assay and were done at survey level. The repertoire was sequenced with immunoSEQ multiplex PCR; TCRdb's copy has only in-frame clones and lacks some. Here the sample spans about 18,000 clones, about nine tenths being singletons. This specimen was unsorted PBMCs, taken 3 years after starting antiretroviral therapy. These receptors were obtained from a man in his fifties or sixties with HIV.

V usage is TRBV11-2 and J usage is TRBJ2-7; possibly TRBD1 for D (5 bases). V was trimmed by 0 bases and J by 5 bases, leaving 14 bases between them. CDR1 SGHAT and CDR2 FQNNGV come from the germline V gene. The CDR3 sequence is 15 residues long. This CDR3 is CASSLDHGGRDEQYF. The DNA for the CDR3 is TGTGCCAGCAGCTTAGATCATGGTGGCAGGGACGAGCAGTACTTC.

The chain combines TRBV9 with TRBJ2-2; D is possibly TRBD1 (6 bases). The CDR3 contains 15 residues. The ends were cut back, 0 bases at V and 4 bases at J, with 10 bases in the middle. Germline V gives CDR1 SGDLS, CDR2 YYNGEE. Here the CDR3 reads CASSVEPGVTGELFF. The CDR3 region has the DNA TGTGCCAGCAGCGTAGAGCCAGGGGTCACCGGGGAGCTGTTTTTT. Full variable domain (rest looked up from reference TRBV9 and TRBJ2-2): DSGVTQTPKHLITATGQRVTLRCSPRSGDLSVYWYQQSLDQGLQFLIQYYNGEERAKGNILERFSAQQFPDLHSELNLSSLELGDSALYFCASSVEPGVTGELFFGEGSRLTVL.

This chain connects TRBV30 to TRBJ1-2; tentative D call: TRBD1 (5 bases). Germline V gene data show CDR1 as GTSNPN and CDR2 as SVGIG (reference sequence). The CDR3 sequence is 15 residues long. Trimming took off 2 bases at V and 5 bases at J, with 18 bases between the two ends. The chain's CDR3 is CAWSPGTAVEYGYTF. The CDR3 nucleotides are TGTGCCTGGAGTCCCGGGACCGCTGTGGAGTATGGCTACACCTTC.

The chain employs TRBV5-5 and TRBJ2-7; 11 nucleotides line up with TRBD1. Germline trimming cut 10 bases from V and 3 bases from J; bases unmatched to any gene: 6. The CDR3 runs to 13 residues. Germline CDR1 and CDR2: SGHKS and YYEKEE (reference sequence). Here the CDR3 reads CAVGGQGDYEQYF. The CDR3 DNA reads as TGTGCCGTAGGGGGACAGGGGGACTACGAGCAGTACTTC.

V and J are TRBV9 and TRBJ2-7; D not resolved. Germline CDR1 is SGDLS and CDR2 is YYNGEE. This CDR3 has 15 amino acids. V was shortened by 4 bases and J by 3 bases, with 17 bases between the two germline ends. DNA of the CDR3: TGTGCCAGCAGCCTCGGGTGGGCCCCGAGCTACGAGCAGTACTTC. Encoded protein: CASSLGWAPSYEQYF.